The rows below give T cell receptor beta chains drawn from one sample of a study of cytomegalovirus exposure and HLA in healthy donors. Sequencing was performed with immunoSEQ multiplex PCR; in TCRdb, only in-frame clones are kept and a portion is missing. This table has 130,000 to 150,000 clones, roughly three quarters appearing once. The specimen was PBMCs. These receptors were obtained from a woman in her 50s in good health and CMV-seronegative. Each CDR3 is given with its conserved first and last residue. The order of the fields is D gene, clone size, V gene, J gene, CDR3 DNA, CDR3 protein. D genes are given only for firm matches. Some rows have no size entry. The others give once, few or many, or a class for an expanded clone.

D gene: -
clone size: -
V gene: TRBV4-1
J gene: TRBJ2-1
CDR3 DNA: TGCGCCAGCAGCCAAGGAGTTGGGACAACCTACAATGAGCAGTTCTTC
CDR3 protein: CASSQGVGTTYNEQFF

D gene: -
clone size: -
V gene: TRBV9
J gene: TRBJ1-6
CDR3 DNA: TGTGCCAGCAGCGTAGCGGGGTCACCCCTCCACTTT
CDR3 protein: CASSVAGSPLHF

D gene: TRBD2
clone size: few
V gene: TRBV5-4
J gene: TRBJ2-7
CDR3 DNA: TGTGCCAGCAGCTTGGCCACTAGCGGGGCCACCTACGAGCAGTACTTC
CDR3 protein: CASSLATSGATYEQYF

D gene: -
clone size: -
V gene: TRBV28
J gene: TRBJ2-7
CDR3 DNA: TGTGCCAGCAGTTTTCAACCAGGTTCAGTCTACGAGCAGTACTTC
CDR3 protein: CASSFQPGSVYEQYF

D gene: TRBD2
clone size: -
V gene: TRBV6-1
J gene: TRBJ2-5
CDR3 DNA: TGTGCCAGCAGTGAATTAATAGCGGGGGGGCGGGAGACCCAGTACTTC
CDR3 protein: CASSELIAGGRETQYF

D gene: TRBD1
clone size: -
V gene: TRBV18
J gene: TRBJ2-7
CDR3 DNA: TGTGCCAGCTCACCCCGGACAGGGGAAGGCGAGCAGTACTTC
CDR3 protein: CASSPRTGEGEQYF

D gene: TRBD1
clone size: -
V gene: TRBV28
J gene: TRBJ2-7
CDR3 DNA: TGTGCCAGCAGCCTCCTCGGGACAGGGGGTTTTTACGAGCAGTACTTC
CDR3 protein: CASSLLGTGGFYEQYF

D gene: TRBD1
clone size: -
V gene: TRBV10-3
J gene: TRBJ2-1
CDR3 DNA: TGTGCCATCAGTGAACCGGGACAGGGGGCAGACAATGAGCAGTTCTTC
CDR3 protein: CAISEPGQGADNEQFF

D gene: -
clone size: -
V gene: TRBV7-6
J gene: TRBJ2-7
CDR3 DNA: TGTGCCAGCAGCTTATCGGGAGGACAGGGCGAGCAGTACTTC
CDR3 protein: CASSLSGGQGEQYF

D gene: -
clone size: -
V gene: TRBV7-8
J gene: TRBJ2-3
CDR3 DNA: TGTGCCAGCAGCTTAGAGTCGGGAACAGATACGCAGTATTTT
CDR3 protein: CASSLESGTDTQYF

D gene: -
clone size: -
V gene: TRBV7-8
J gene: TRBJ1-5
CDR3 DNA: TGTGCCAGCAGAGACAGCGAGAATCAGCCCCAGCATTTT
CDR3 protein: CASRDSENQPQHF

D gene: -
clone size: few
V gene: TRBV19
J gene: TRBJ1-1
CDR3 DNA: TGTGCCAGTAGTAATCAGGGAACCACTGAAGCTTTCTTT
CDR3 protein: CASSNQGTTEAFF

D gene: -
clone size: -
V gene: TRBV18
J gene: TRBJ2-4
CDR3 DNA: TGTGCCAGCTCACCGGCAGGGGATGGAAACATTCAGTACTTC
CDR3 protein: CASSPAGDGNIQYF

D gene: TRBD1
clone size: -
V gene: TRBV9
J gene: TRBJ1-6
CDR3 DNA: TGTGCCAGCAGCGTAGCAGGGGGCGGTTCACCCCTCCACTTT
CDR3 protein: CASSVAGGGSPLHF

D gene: -
clone size: -
V gene: TRBV7-2
J gene: TRBJ2-3
CDR3 DNA: TGTGCCAGCAGCTTAGATAGGGGAAGGACAGATACGCAGTATTTT
CDR3 protein: CASSLDRGRTDTQYF

D gene: TRBD1
clone size: -
V gene: TRBV28
J gene: TRBJ1-6
CDR3 DNA: TGTGCCAGCAGTTTATGGGGGACAGGGCCCAGACCCCTCCACTTT
CDR3 protein: CASSLWGTGPRPLHF

D gene: -
clone size: -
V gene: TRBV27
J gene: TRBJ2-7
CDR3 DNA: TGTGCCAGCAGAGGGGGAGGGGCCTACGAGCAGTACTTC
CDR3 protein: CASRGGGAYEQYF

D gene: TRBD2
clone size: -
V gene: TRBV7-2
J gene: TRBJ2-7
CDR3 DNA: TGTGCCAGCAGCTTAGGGTATGGTCGGGGGGGCCGGGAGCAGTACTTC
CDR3 protein: CASSLGYGRGGREQYF

D gene: -
clone size: once
V gene: TRBV14
J gene: TRBJ1-5
CDR3 DNA: TGTGCCAGCAGCCAGGGACATACAAGCAATCAGCCCCAGCATTTT
CDR3 protein: CASSQGHTSNQPQHF

D gene: -
clone size: -
V gene: TRBV28
J gene: TRBJ1-2
CDR3 DNA: TGTGCCAGCAGAGTAGGAAGCGATGGCTACACCTTC
CDR3 protein: CASRVGSDGYTF

D gene: -
clone size: -
V gene: TRBV6-1
J gene: TRBJ1-4
CDR3 DNA: TGTGCCACCAACAGGGCCCCTAATGAAAAACTGTTTTTT
CDR3 protein: CATNRAPNEKLFF

D gene: TRBD1
clone size: -
V gene: TRBV4-2
J gene: TRBJ2-1
CDR3 DNA: TGTGCCAGCAGCCAAACCCAAGGGGGCTTCGCTAACAATGAGCAGTTCTTC
CDR3 protein: CASSQTQGGFANNEQFF